This T cell receptor beta chain originates from a study of cytomegalovirus exposure and HLA in healthy donors. Study-level findings and limits: Later analysis placed DRB1 highest and HLA-C lowest in TCR association rates, which differed by HLA locus. Analysis performed later showed TCR beta chains linked to HLA being more clonally expanded than equally common others.

Nominally healthy donors were sampled, though unrecorded immune exposures were likely. As for this clone: The antigen remains undetermined.

PCR amplification relied on 60 Vbeta primers (plus 13 Jbeta primers). Assay: immunoSEQ multiplex PCR; the TCRdb copy retains only in-frame clones and omits some. The sample yields 130,000 or so clones, around four fifths seen once. This clonotype originated in a man aged 25-45 years in good health and CMV-seronegative. Material for sequencing was PBMCs.

CDR3 nucleotides: TGTGCCAGCAGTGAGACCAACCGGGACAGACTAACCTACGAGCAGTACTTC. Residues: CASSETNRDRLTYEQYF. The rearrangement links TRBV6-1 to TRBJ2-7; 7 nucleotides align to TRBD1. The V and J ends lost 3 bases and 2 bases, in that order; junction bases with no gene match: 13. The germline V gene has CDR1 MNHNS and CDR2 SASEGT. This CDR3 is built from 17 residues.